This TCR beta chain was recorded in a study of T cells after yellow fever vaccination. Study-wide results and caveats: The presence of abundant clonotypes contaminating from the bulk population was possible in FACS-sorted repertoires.

This clonotype was detected once. Its antigen is unidentified. TCR cDNA, made by 5'RACE template switching, carried an added universal primer site and UMIs. From the 5' RACE reads, TCRdb called clonotypes with MiXCR, one entry per CDR3 protein. Of 300,000 or so distinct CDR3 sequences in the sample, 10% to 15% were seen once. This CDR3 region has 14 residues. The V gene's germline CDR1 is SGHRS and CDR2 YFSETQ. With 2 bases clipped from V and 2 bases from J, the junction kept 2 bases outside the gene matches. The source is a man younger than 45 who received the YFV17D yellow fever vaccine. The rearrangement links TRBV5-1 to TRBJ2-7; 9 bases fit TRBD2. Material: CD4+ T cells sorted from PBMCs, obtained 45 days after the yellow fever booster vaccination. In nucleotides, the CDR3 is TGCGCCAGCAGCTTAAGCGGGGGGCCCTACGAGCAGTACTTC. Its translation: CASSLSGGPYEQYF.